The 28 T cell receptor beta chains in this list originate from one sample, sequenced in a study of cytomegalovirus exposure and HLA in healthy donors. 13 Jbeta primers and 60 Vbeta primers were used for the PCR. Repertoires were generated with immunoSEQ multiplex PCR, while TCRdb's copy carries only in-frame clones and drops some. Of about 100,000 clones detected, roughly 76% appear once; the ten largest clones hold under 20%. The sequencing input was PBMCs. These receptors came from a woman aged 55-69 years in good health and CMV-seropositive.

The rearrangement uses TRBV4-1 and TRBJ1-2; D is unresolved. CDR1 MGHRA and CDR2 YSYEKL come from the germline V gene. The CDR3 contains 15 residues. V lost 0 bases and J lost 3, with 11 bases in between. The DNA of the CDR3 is TGCGCCAGCAGCCAAGATATATCGGGAGACTATGGCTACACCTTC. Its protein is CASSQDISGDYGYTF.

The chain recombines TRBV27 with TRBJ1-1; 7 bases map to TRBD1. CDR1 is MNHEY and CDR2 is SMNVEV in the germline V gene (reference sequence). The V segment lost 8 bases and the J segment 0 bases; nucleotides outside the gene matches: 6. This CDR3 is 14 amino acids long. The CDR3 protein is CASRDRLMNTEAFF. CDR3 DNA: TGTGCCAGCCGGGACAGACTTATGAACACTGAAGCTTTCTTT.

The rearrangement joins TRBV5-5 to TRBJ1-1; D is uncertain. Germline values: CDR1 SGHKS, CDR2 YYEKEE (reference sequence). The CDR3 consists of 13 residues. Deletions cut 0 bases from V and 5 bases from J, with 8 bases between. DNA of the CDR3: TGTGCCAGCAGCTTGGGGCCCAGTACTGAAGCTTTCTTT. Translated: CASSLGPSTEAFF. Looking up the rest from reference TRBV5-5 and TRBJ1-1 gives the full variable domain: DAGVTQSPTHLIKTRGQQVTLRCSPISGHKSVSWYQQVLGQGPQFIFQYYEKEERGRGNFPDRFSARQFPNYSSELNVNALLLGDSALYLCASSLGPSTEAFFGQGTRLTVV.

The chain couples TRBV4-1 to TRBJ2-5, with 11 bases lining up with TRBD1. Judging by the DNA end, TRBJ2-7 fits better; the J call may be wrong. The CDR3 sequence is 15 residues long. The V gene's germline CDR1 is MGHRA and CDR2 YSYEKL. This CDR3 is CASSGGTGGIYEQYF. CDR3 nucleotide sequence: TGCGCCAGCAGCGGAGGGACAGGGGGAATCTACGAGCAGTACTTC.

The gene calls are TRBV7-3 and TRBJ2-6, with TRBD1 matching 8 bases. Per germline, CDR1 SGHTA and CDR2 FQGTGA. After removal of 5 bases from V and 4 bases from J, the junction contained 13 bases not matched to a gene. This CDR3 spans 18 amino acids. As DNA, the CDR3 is TGTGCCAGCAGCGCCTGGGGGACAGGCACGTCCGGGGCCAACGTCCTGACTTTC. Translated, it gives CASSAWGTGTSGANVLTF. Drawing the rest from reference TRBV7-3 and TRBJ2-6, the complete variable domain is GAGVSQTPSNKVTEKGKYVELRCDPISGHTALYWYRQSLGQGPEFLIYFQGTGAADDSGLPNDRFFAVRPEGSVSTLKIQRTERGDSAVYLCASSAWGTGTSGANVLTFGAGSRLTVL.

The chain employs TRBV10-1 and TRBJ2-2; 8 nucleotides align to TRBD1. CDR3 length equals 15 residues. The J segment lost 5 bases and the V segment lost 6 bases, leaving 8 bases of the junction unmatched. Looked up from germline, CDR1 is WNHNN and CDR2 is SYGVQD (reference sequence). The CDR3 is CASRRDRGLTGELFF. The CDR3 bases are TGCGCCAGCAGGAGAGACAGGGGCCTGACCGGGGAGCTGTTTTTT.

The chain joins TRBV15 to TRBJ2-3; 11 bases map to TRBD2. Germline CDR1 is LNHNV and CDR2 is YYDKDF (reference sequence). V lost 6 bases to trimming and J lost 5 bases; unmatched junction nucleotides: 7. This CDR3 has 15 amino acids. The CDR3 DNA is TGTGCCACCAGTAGGAGACTAGCGGGACAAGATACGCAGTATTTT. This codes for CATSRRLAGQDTQYF.

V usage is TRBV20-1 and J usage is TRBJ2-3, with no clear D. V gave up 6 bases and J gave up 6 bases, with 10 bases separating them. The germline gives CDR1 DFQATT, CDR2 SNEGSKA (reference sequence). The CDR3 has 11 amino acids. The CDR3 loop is CSALLSDTQYF. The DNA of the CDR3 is TGCAGTGCCCTCCTCTCCGATACGCAGTATTTT.

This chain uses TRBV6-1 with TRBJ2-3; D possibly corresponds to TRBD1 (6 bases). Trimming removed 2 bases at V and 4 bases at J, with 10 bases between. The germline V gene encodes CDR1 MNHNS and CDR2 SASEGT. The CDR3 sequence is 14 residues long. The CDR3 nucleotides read TGTGCCAGCAGTGAAAGGGGGAGTGCAGATACGCAGTATTTT. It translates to CASSERGSADTQYF.

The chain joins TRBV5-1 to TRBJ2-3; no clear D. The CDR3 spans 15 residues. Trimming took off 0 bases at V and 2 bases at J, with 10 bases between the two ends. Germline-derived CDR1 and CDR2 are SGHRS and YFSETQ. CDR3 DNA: TGCGCCAGCAGCTTGGGACACTCTAACACAGATACGCAGTATTTT. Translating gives CASSLGHSNTDTQYF.

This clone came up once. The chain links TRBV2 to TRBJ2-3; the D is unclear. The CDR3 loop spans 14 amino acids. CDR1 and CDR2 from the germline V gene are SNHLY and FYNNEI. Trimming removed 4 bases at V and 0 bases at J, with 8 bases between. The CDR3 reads CASSALVSTDTQYF. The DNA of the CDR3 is TGTGCCAGCAGTGCCCTTGTTAGCACAGATACGCAGTATTTT.

CDR3 in DNA: TGTGCCAGCAGTGTTAGCGGCTACAATGAGCAGTTCTTC. Translated: CASSVSGYNEQFF. V is TRBV2 and J is TRBJ2-1, with TRBD2 as a possible D gene (6 bases). The CDR3 contains 13 residues. From germline, CDR1 is SNHLY and CDR2 FYNNEI. V was clipped by 4 bases and J by 3 bases, with 7 bases between them.

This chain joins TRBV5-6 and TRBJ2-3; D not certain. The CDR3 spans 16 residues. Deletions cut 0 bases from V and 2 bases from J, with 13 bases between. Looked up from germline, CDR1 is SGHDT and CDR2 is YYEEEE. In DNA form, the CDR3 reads TGTGCCAGCAGCTTGGGTTGGGCAAAACTCACAGATACGCAGTATTTT. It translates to CASSLGWAKLTDTQYF.

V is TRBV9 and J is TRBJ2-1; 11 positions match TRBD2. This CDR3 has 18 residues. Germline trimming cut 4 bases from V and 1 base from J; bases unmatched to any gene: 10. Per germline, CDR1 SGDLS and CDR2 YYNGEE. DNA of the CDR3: TGTGCCAGCAGCCCCCGACTAGCGGGAATCATTTCCTACAATGAGCAGTTCTTC. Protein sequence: CASSPRLAGIISYNEQFF.

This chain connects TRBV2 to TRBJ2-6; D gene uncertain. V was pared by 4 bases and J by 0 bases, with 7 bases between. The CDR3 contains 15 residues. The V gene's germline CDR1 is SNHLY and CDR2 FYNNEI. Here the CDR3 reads CASSVALSGANVLTF. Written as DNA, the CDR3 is TGTGCCAGCAGTGTAGCTCTCTCTGGGGCCAACGTCCTGACTTTC. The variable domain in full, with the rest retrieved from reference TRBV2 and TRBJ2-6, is EPEVTQTPSHQVTQMGQEVILRCVPISNHLYFYWYRQILGQKVEFLVSFYNNEISEKSEIFDDQFSVERPDGSNFTLKIRSTKLEDSAMYFCASSVALSGANVLTFGAGSRLTVL.

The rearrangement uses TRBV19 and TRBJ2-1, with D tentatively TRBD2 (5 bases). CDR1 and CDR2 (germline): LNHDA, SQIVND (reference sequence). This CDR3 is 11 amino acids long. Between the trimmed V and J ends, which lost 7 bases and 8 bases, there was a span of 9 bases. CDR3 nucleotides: TGTGCCAGTATTGGAGGTCATGAGCAGTTCTTC. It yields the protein CASIGGHEQFF.

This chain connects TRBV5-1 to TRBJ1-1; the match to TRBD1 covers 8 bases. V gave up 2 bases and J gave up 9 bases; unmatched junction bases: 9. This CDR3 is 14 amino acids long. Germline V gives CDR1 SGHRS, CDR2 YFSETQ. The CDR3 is CASSFGQGVSQAFF. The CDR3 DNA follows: TGCGCCAGCAGCTTCGGACAGGGCGTTTCGCAAGCTTTCTTT.

The CDR3 nucleotides are TGCAGTCAACGAAGGGGGGGCGAGCAGTACTTC. It is translated as CSQRRGGEQYF. V and J are TRBV20-1 and TRBJ2-7; TRBD2 is a possible D gene (7 bases). The germline V and J ends were trimmed by 8 bases and 6 bases, with 14 bases remaining between them. CDR3 length: 11 amino acids. Germline CDR1 and CDR2: DFQATT and SNEGSKA (reference sequence).

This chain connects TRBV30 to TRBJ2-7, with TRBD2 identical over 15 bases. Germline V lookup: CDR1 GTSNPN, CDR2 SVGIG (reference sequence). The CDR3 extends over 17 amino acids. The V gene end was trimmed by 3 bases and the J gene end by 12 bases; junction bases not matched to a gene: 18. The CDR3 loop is CAWRSPGTSGRLTRAYF. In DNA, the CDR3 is TGTGCCTGGAGATCTCCTGGGACTAGCGGGAGGCTTACTCGGGCGTACTTC.

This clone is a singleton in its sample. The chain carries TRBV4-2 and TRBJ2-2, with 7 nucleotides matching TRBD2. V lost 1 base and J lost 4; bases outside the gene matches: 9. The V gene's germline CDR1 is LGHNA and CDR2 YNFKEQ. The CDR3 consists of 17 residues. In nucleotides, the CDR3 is TGTGCCAGCAGCCAAGGAGAGGGAGGGGCCGTCACCGGGGAGCTGTTTTTT. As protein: CASSQGEGGAVTGELFF.

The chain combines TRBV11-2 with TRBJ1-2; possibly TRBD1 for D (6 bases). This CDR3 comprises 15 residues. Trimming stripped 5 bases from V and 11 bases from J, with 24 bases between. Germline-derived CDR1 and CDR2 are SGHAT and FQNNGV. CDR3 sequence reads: CASSLRGGDSSSYTF. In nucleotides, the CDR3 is TGTGCCAGCAGCCTTCGGGGGGGCGACTCCTCTTCGTACACCTTC.

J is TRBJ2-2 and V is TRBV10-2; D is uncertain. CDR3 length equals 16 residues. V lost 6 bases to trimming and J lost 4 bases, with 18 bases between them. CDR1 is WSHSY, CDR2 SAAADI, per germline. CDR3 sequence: CASSDYRNPSTGELFF. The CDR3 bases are TGCGCCAGCAGCGATTACAGAAACCCGAGCACCGGGGAGCTGTTTTTT.

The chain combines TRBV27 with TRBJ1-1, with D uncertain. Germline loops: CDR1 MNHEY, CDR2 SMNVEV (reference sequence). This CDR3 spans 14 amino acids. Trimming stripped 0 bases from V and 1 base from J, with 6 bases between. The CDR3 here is CASSLSGGNTEAFF. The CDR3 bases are TGTGCCAGCAGTTTATCAGGAGGGAACACTGAAGCTTTCTTT.

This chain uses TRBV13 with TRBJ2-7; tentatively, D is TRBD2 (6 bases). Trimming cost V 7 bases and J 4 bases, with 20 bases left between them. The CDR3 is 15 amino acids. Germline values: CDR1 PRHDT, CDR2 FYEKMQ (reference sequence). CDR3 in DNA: TGTGCCAGCAAACCAGGAGGAGGGACGGTGTACGAGCAGTACTTC. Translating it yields CASKPGGGTVYEQYF.

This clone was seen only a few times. The CDR3 DNA reads as TGCAGCGTTGAAATGACGGGACAGATGAACTACGAGCAGTACTTC. It is translated as CSVEMTGQMNYEQYF. The chain uses TRBV29-1 and TRBJ2-7, with 7 bases identical to TRBD1. V shed 2 bases and J 3 bases; nucleotides not matched to a gene: 10. The CDR3 has 15 residues. Germline values: CDR1 SQVTM, CDR2 ANQGSEA.

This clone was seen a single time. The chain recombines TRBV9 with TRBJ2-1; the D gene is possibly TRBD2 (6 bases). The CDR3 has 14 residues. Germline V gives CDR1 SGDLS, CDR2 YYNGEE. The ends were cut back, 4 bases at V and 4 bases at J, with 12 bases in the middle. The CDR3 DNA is TGTGCCAGCAGCCCTGGGGGGACTTACAATGAGCAGTTCTTC. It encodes CASSPGGTYNEQFF.

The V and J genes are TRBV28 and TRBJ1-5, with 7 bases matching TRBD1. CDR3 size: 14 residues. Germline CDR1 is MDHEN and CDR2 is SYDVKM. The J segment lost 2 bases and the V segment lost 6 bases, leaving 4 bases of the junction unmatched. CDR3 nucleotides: TGTGCCAGCAGCTCAGGGGGAGGCAATCAGCCCCAGCATTTT. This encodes CASSSGGGNQPQHF.

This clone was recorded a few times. DNA for the CDR3: TGTGCCAGCAGTAAGGGGGACAGGCTTCAAGAGACCCAGTACTTC. Protein: CASSKGDRLQETQYF. The chain joins TRBV11-2 to TRBJ2-5; 8 bases agree with TRBD1. V lost 6 bases and J lost 2; bases outside the gene matches: 8. The CDR3 extends over 15 amino acids. CDR1 and CDR2 (germline): SGHAT, FQNNGV.